This T cell receptor (beta chain) was identified during a study of control samples from healthy donors and cancer patients. The CDR3 totals 12 residues. Germline lookup yields CDR1 MNHEY and CDR2 SVGAGI. Trimming shortened V by 6 bases and J by 5 bases, and 8 bases separated the two germline ends. This clone has a handful of counts. Data came from immunoSEQ multiplex PCR; TCRdb stores just in-frame clones and leaves some out. Among 5,000 to 6,500 clones listed, just under 85% were seen once. The V and J genes are TRBV6-5 and TRBJ2-1, with D uncertain. The specimen was formalin-fixed, paraffin-embedded tissue. The origin of this receptor is a female donor with lung cancer. The CDR3: CASRPHDNEQFF. The CDR3 nucleotides are TGTGCCAGCAGACCACACGACAATGAGCAGTTCTTC.